This T cell receptor (beta chain) is from a study of radiotherapy plus CTLA-4 blockade in lung cancer. Findings and limits, study-wide: After radiotherapy and ipilimumab, tumor-derived clones expanded in peripheral blood. Early shifts in blood T cell clones, with interferon-beta, reportedly predicted response best.

As concerns this clone: Its specificity is unknown.

Deletions cut 2 bases from V and 5 bases from J, with 15 bases between. Germline CDR1 and CDR2: MNHNS and SASEGT. The length of the CDR3 is 15 residues. Here immunoSEQ multiplex PCR was the method, and the copy in TCRdb shows in-frame clones only, minus some. The sample carries 85,000 to 90,000 clones, 85% to 90% recorded once. The chain is built from TRBV6-1 and TRBJ1-2; D not certain. Sequenced material: peripheral blood, taken from a patient treated with radiotherapy plus ipilimumab. The sequence came from a human donor with non-small cell lung cancer that progressed on radiotherapy plus ipilimumab. CDR3 bases: TGTGCCAGCAGTGAAAAAGTTATGTTCGTATATGGCTACACCTTC. Translated: CASSEKVMFVYGYTF.